This TCR beta chain originates from a study of blood T cell repertoires in COVID-19 (dated by TCRdb to 2020 to 2021). Background on the whole study: The collaborator samples originated in the United States, Italy and Spain and spanned the acute and convalescent phases of COVID-19. The dataset comprised deeply sampled blood TCRbeta repertoires from subjects exposed to, actively infected with, or recovered from COVID-19. Nearly every sample came with metadata listing a de-identified subject ID, COVID-19 status, age in years and sex. The prospective study material was composed of cDNA or gDNA derived from T cells, B-cell-depleted T cells, or PBMCs. Samples came from the ongoing ImmuneRACE study (first 160 participants) plus 1,254 subjects from 6 global collaborators. A freely available public database, intended as a resource for researchers studying the immune response to SARS-CoV-2, is where the repertoires were released. HLA class I and class II types, where available, came from metadata supplied by the sample provider rather than from assay-based typing. Overall study results and their limits: How much clinical and demographic metadata was included differed by source and by participant, and the metadata was provided uncurated.

This clone was picked up one time. The antigen this receptor binds is unknown. Base qualities were left out, and no much larger clone turns up one base away. CDR1 and CDR2 are drawn from the germline V gene: SGHTA, FQGNSA. From the cysteine through the phenylalanine, the CDR3 covers 13 amino acids. The entry retains the CDR3 DNA only, 39 bases that are in frame from base 1. A distance of 12 bases separates the germline ends of V and J, which lose 3 bases and 7 bases respectively. TCRbeta CDR3 regions were amplified from genomic DNA by means of the immunoSEQ Assay, a bias-controlled multiplex PCR. As for the authors' bioinformatics: The number of nucleated cells in each sample was estimated from the amplification of reference gene primers within the assay. Sequence reads were collapsed and filtered to measure the absolute abundance of every unique TCRbeta CDR3 rearrangement. For each sample, productive Simpson clonality was calculated as the square root of Simpson's diversity index across productive rearrangements. TCRdb's version of the immuneACCESS table is confined to in-frame rearrangements and falls short of the full clone set. An unresolved V gene accounts for under half of the shortfall where checked; the remainder is of unknown origin. That table gives V, J and clone size, and the DNA gave D and trimming. A total of roughly 240,000 clones appear in this sample, around 78% of them only once. Clones ranked in the top ten supply around 4.5% of the sample.

Samples from volunteer blood donors who had recovered from COVID-19 were contributed by a second Seattle source. The collaborating institutions used their own protocols to collect whole blood in K2EDTA tubes. Collaborator samples were shipped for TCRbeta analysis as frozen whole blood, isolated PBMCs, or DNA extracted from either sample type. Input material: peripheral blood. This TCR was recovered from a man aged 55 to 70 who had recovered from COVID-19. Recombination connected TRBV7-2 to TRBJ1-2; a tentative D call is TRBD1 (5 bases match). The sequenced DNA: TGTGCCAGCAGCTTGGGGGAGGGACGTGGCTACACCTTC. This yields the protein CASSLGEGRGYTF.